This T cell receptor beta chain was sequenced for a study of T-cell reconstitution after alpha-beta-depleted transplantation in children. In its sample, this clonotype was seen many times. Its antigen is still unknown. TCRbeta library preparation incorporated unique molecular identifiers. In TCRdb, the PCR reads were re-called with MiXCR into one record per CDR3 protein. This table has 25,000 to 35,000 distinct CDR3 sequences, around 7% appearing once. Study conclusions and caveats: Alpha-beta T cells present about two months after transplant were reported to originate from several hundred expanded graft clones. Newly produced T cells mostly provided counts and TCRbeta diversity after one year, as hyperexpanded clones declined. The study traced high day-60 TCRbeta diversity in some patients to surviving recipient T cells and thymic progenitors.

This clonotype was obtained from a child younger than two who had a stem cell transplant for acute myeloid leukemia, so the T cells may come from the graft donor. Sequencing used peripheral blood, obtained 60 days after TCRalphabeta/CD19-depleted stem cell transplant.

Here the CDR3 DNA reads TGTGCCAGCAGTACTAACAGGGTCGGCGGGGAGCTGTTTTTT. Amino acid sequence: CASSTNRVGGELFF. The chain employs TRBV2 and TRBJ2-2, with D perhaps TRBD1 (6 bases). This CDR3 region has 14 residues. From germline, CDR1 is SNHLY and CDR2 FYNNEI. Trimming removed 5 bases from V and 7 bases from J, with 14 bases in between. The whole variable domain, filled in from reference TRBV2 and TRBJ2-2, reads EPEVTQTPSHQVTQMGQEVILRCVPISNHLYFYWYRQILGQKVEFLVSFYNNEISEKSEIFDDQFSVERPDGSNFTLKIRSTKLEDSAMYFCASSTNRVGGELFFGEGSRLTVL.